Presented here are 27 T cell receptor beta chains from one specimen sequenced in a study of blood T cell repertoires in COVID-19 (TCRdb year 2020). Libraries came from the immunoSEQ multiplex PCR assay. Drawn from immuneACCESS, this table holds only the in-frame rearrangements with V and J called that TCRdb kept. Clones are partly lost; checked studies trace under half to an unresolved V gene and leave the rest unexplained. Within this sample are about 210,000 clones, with about four fifths of them counted one time only. The biggest ten clones account for 12% of the sample. Sequencing was carried out using peripheral blood. These receptors were obtained from a woman between 40 and 50 years old with acute or convalescent COVID-19.

The chain is built from TRBV7-3 and TRBJ2-7; 11 nucleotides line up with TRBD1. The CDR3 extends over 13 amino acids. Germline lookup yields CDR1 SGHTA and CDR2 FQGTGA. V lost 4 bases and J lost 5; bases outside the gene matches: 1. CDR3 in amino acids: CASSSDRGHEQYF. In nucleotides, the CDR3 is TGTGCCAGCAGCTCGGACAGGGGGCACGAGCAGTACTTC.

This chain links TRBV6-4 with TRBJ2-7; TRBD1 might be the D (6 bases). CDR3 length: 14 residues. Trimming cost V 6 bases and J 1 base, with 13 bases left between them. Germline CDR1 reads MRHNA; CDR2 reads SNTAGT. Here the CDR3 reads CASRPDRTSYEQYF. The CDR3 coding sequence is TGTGCCAGCAGACCCGACAGGACTTCCTACGAGCAGTACTTC.

The chain joins TRBV7-2 to TRBJ2-3; D is undetermined. Trimming shortened V by 0 bases and J by 10 bases, and 11 bases separated the two germline ends. Germline V CDR1 and CDR2: SGHTA, FQGNSA. This CDR3 region has 13 residues. The CDR3 region has the DNA TGTGCCAGCAGCTTAGCCGGCGGTGATCCGCAGTATTTT. This codes for CASSLAGGDPQYF.

The chain is built from TRBV7-9 and TRBJ2-5; 8 nucleotides align to TRBD1. The length of the CDR3 is 17 residues. The germline V gene has CDR1 SEHNR and CDR2 FQNEAQ (reference sequence). The ends lost 3 bases at V and 2 bases at J; junction bases unmatched: 11. The CDR3 sequence is CASSFDPKRTGQETQYF. Written as DNA, the CDR3 is TGTGCCAGCAGCTTCGACCCCAAAAGGACAGGGCAAGAGACCCAGTACTTC.

The chain combines TRBV6-5 with TRBJ2-7; D not certain. The V gene lost 5 bases and the J gene lost 4 bases, with 15 bases spanning the gap. The CDR3 extends over 14 amino acids. Germline-derived CDR1 and CDR2 are MNHEY and SVGAGI. In nucleotides, the CDR3 is TGTGCCAGCAGTACTACTCCGGCGCGATACGAGCAGTACTTC. Translating it yields CASSTTPARYEQYF.

The chain uses TRBV29-1 and TRBJ2-7; TRBD1 might be the D (6 bases). This CDR3 has 13 residues. From germline, CDR1 is SQVTM and CDR2 ANQGSEA. V was trimmed by 6 bases and J by 0 bases, leaving 12 bases between them. This chain's CDR3 is CSVTRGISYEQYF. The CDR3 bases are TGCAGCGTGACCAGGGGAATCTCCTACGAGCAGTACTTC.

The chain combines TRBV7-8 with TRBJ2-1; 7 bases align to TRBD1. CDR1 SGHVS and CDR2 FQNEAQ come from the germline V gene. This CDR3 region has 16 residues. V dropped 5 bases and J dropped 0; count of bases not matched to a gene: 7. CDR3 sequence (DNA): TGTGCCAGCAGCCCGATCGGACAGGTCTCCTACAATGAGCAGTTCTTC. Protein product: CASSPIGQVSYNEQFF. Full variable domain (rest looked up from reference TRBV7-8 and TRBJ2-1): GAGVSQSPRYKVAKRGQDVALRCDPISGHVSLFWYQQALGQGPEFLTYFQNEAQLDKSGLPSDRFFAERPEGSVSTLKIQRTQQEDSAVYLCASSPIGQVSYNEQFFGPGTRLTVL.

The sample holds one count of this clone. The chain combines TRBV24-1 with TRBJ2-2, with D hard to call. The CDR3 sequence is 12 residues long. Germline-derived CDR1 and CDR2 are KGHDR and SFDVKD. Trimming cost V 5 bases and J 6 bases, with 6 bases left between them. In DNA form, the CDR3 reads TGTGCCACCAGTGGGGCTGCCGGGGAGCTGTTTTTT. Translation gives CATSGAAGELFF.

The chain recombines TRBV5-1 with TRBJ1-1, with 7 nucleotides matching TRBD1. Germline loops: CDR1 SGHRS, CDR2 YFSETQ. This CDR3 has 14 residues. The V and J ends lost 0 bases and 4 bases, in that order; junction bases with no gene match: 3. The CDR3 spells CASSLGWTGTEAFF. The CDR3 DNA reads as TGCGCCAGCAGCTTGGGGTGGACAGGCACTGAAGCTTTCTTT.

The rearrangement joins TRBV4-3 to TRBJ2-7; TRBD2 agrees at 9 bases. V was clipped by 0 bases and J by 3 bases; unmatched bases: 3. CDR3 length: 15 amino acids. From germline, CDR1 is LGHNA and CDR2 YSLEER. CDR3 DNA: TGCGCCAGCAGCCAAGAACTAGCGGGTGTCTACGAGCAGTACTTC. This codes for CASSQELAGVYEQYF.

This rearrangement joins TRBV18 to TRBJ2-4; D might be TRBD2 (6 bases). The CDR3 runs to 17 residues. V lost 3 bases and J 2 bases, leaving 17 bases between the germline ends. Germline assignment: CDR1 KGHSH and CDR2 LQKENI. The CDR3 loop is CASSPAAAGLSKNIQYF. CDR3 in DNA: TGTGCCAGCTCACCTGCGGCGGCGGGACTGTCCAAAAACATTCAGTACTTC.

The chain combines TRBV6-5 with TRBJ2-7; 7 bases fit TRBD1. Unmatched junction bases numbered 12, after V lost 5 bases and J lost 5 bases. Germline CDR1 MNHEY, CDR2 SVGAGI. The CDR3 is 15 residues long. CDR3 in amino acids: CASSKNRGLPHEQYF. CDR3 sequence (DNA): TGTGCCAGCAGTAAGAACAGGGGCCTACCGCACGAGCAGTACTTC.

V is TRBV11-2 and J is TRBJ2-1; 11 nucleotides line up with TRBD2. The J segment lost 8 bases and the V segment lost 3 bases, leaving 3 bases of the junction unmatched. The CDR3 is 14 residues long. The germline V gene encodes CDR1 SGHAT and CDR2 FQNNGV. Here the CDR3 DNA reads TGTGCCAGCAGCTTTAGCGGGAGGGTCCATGAGCAGTTCTTC. This encodes CASSFSGRVHEQFF.

This clone appeared once. The chain has TRBV2 and TRBJ2-1, with 7 bases lining up with TRBD2. Germline V lookup: CDR1 SNHLY, CDR2 FYNNEI. This CDR3 has 14 amino acids. The trim removed 6 bases at V and 6 bases at J, leaving 8 bases unmatched. The CDR3, as DNA: TGTGCCAGCAGGGCCCTGGCGGGGGTCAATGAGCAGTTCTTC. Residues: CASRALAGVNEQFF.

This clone was detected a few times. The sample carries other DNA sequences with the same CDR3. The chain employs TRBV4-1 and TRBJ2-1, with TRBD1 as a possible D gene (5 bases). This CDR3 region has 14 residues. V was shortened by 0 bases and J by 2 bases, with 5 bases between the two germline ends. In germline, CDR1 is MGHRA, CDR2 YSYEKL. The CDR3 DNA follows: TGCGCCAGCAGCCAAGAGGACACCTACAATGAGCAGTTCTTC. Residues: CASSQEDTYNEQFF.

DNA of the CDR3: TGTGCCAGCAGCCGGATGACTAGCGGGGGGCGACTCGAGCAGTACTTC. Residues: CASSRMTSGGRLEQYF. The chain recombines TRBV27 with TRBJ2-7; 13 bases align to TRBD2. CDR1 MNHEY and CDR2 SMNVEV come from the germline V gene (reference sequence). V lost 6 bases and J lost 6; bases outside the gene matches: 11. CDR3 length: 16 amino acids.

There are a few counts of this clone. This chain connects TRBV9 to TRBJ1-1; no firm D call. The length of the CDR3 is 13 residues. With 0 bases removed from V and 5 bases from J, the gap between germline ends came to 8 bases. Germline V gives CDR1 SGDLS, CDR2 YYNGEE. CDR3 protein: CASSVVEVTEAFF. CDR3 DNA sequence: TGTGCCAGCAGCGTAGTCGAGGTGACTGAAGCTTTCTTT. The variable domain in full, with the rest retrieved from reference TRBV9 and TRBJ1-1, is DSGVTQTPKHLITATGQRVTLRCSPRSGDLSVYWYQQSLDQGLQFLIQYYNGEERAKGNILERFSAQQFPDLHSELNLSSLELGDSALYFCASSVVEVTEAFFGQGTRLTVV.

This clone was counted a single time. The V gene is TRBV5-1, the J gene TRBJ2-5; TRBD2 agrees at 11 bases. Unmatched junction bases numbered 5, after V lost 2 bases and J lost 5 bases. The germline V gene encodes CDR1 SGHRS and CDR2 YFSETQ. The CDR3 consists of 15 residues. The chain's CDR3 is CASSLLAGVVETQYF. DNA of the CDR3: TGCGCCAGCAGCTTACTAGCGGGAGTGGTTGAGACCCAGTACTTC.

This clone was detected once. The chain recombines TRBV2 with TRBJ2-1; no reliable D call. Germline CDR1 reads SNHLY; CDR2 reads FYNNEI. This CDR3 region has 12 residues. V lost 4 bases and J 4 bases, leaving 5 bases between the germline ends. The CDR3 coding sequence is TGTGCCAGCAGTGGCGCTTACAATGAGCAGTTCTTC. Protein: CASSGAYNEQFF.

V and J are TRBV9 and TRBJ2-3; no clear D. Deletions cut 2 bases from V and 0 bases from J, with 10 bases between. This CDR3 contains 15 residues. Germline CDR1 and CDR2: SGDLS and YYNGEE. The chain's CDR3 is CASSVFAGSTDTQYF. The CDR3, as DNA: TGTGCCAGCAGCGTTTTTGCAGGCAGCACAGATACGCAGTATTTT. The entire variable domain, with the rest obtained from reference TRBV9 and TRBJ2-3, is as follows: DSGVTQTPKHLITATGQRVTLRCSPRSGDLSVYWYQQSLDQGLQFLIQYYNGEERAKGNILERFSAQQFPDLHSELNLSSLELGDSALYFCASSVFAGSTDTQYFGPGTRLTVL.

The CDR3, as DNA: TGTGCCACTCGGGGGGCGGCGGCCTCCTACAATGAGCAGTTCTTC. Protein sequence: CATRGAAASYNEQFF. This chain links TRBV24-1 with TRBJ2-1; TRBD2 is a possible D gene (7 bases). Germline V gene sequence: CDR1 KGHDR, CDR2 SFDVKD. V was trimmed by 10 bases and J by 0 bases, leaving 15 bases between them. CDR3 size: 15 residues.

DNA for the CDR3: TGTGCCAGCAGTTTCCCCCGCGGGGGGGGGTCCTACGAGCAGTACTTC. This gives the protein CASSFPRGGGSYEQYF. The chain has TRBV5-4 and TRBJ2-7, with TRBD2 matching over 9 bases. V shed 5 bases, J shed 1 base, and the junction held 10 bases outside the gene matches. The CDR3 is 16 amino acids. Looked up from germline, CDR1 is SGHNT and CDR2 is YYREEE (reference sequence).

The sample holds one count of this clone. The chain recombines TRBV15 with TRBJ2-3; 12 bases are a match to TRBD2. The J segment lost 4 bases and the V segment lost 4 bases, leaving 6 bases of the junction unmatched. The CDR3 is 16 residues long. Germline V gene sequence: CDR1 LNHNV, CDR2 YYDKDF (reference sequence). CDR3 DNA sequence: TGTGCCACCAGCAAAATACTAGCGGGGGGCGCAGATACGCAGTATTTT. Protein product: CATSKILAGGADTQYF.

J is TRBJ1-2 and V is TRBV7-9, with D possibly TRBD1 on 5 matching bases. The CDR3 covers 13 residues. V was clipped by 5 bases and J by 2 bases, with 9 bases between them. Germline CDR1 and CDR2: SEHNR and FQNEAQ (reference sequence). CDR3 bases: TGTGCCAGCAGCCCGACAGTCAACTATGGCTACACCTTC. This sequence encodes CASSPTVNYGYTF. Full variable domain (outside the CDR3, taken from reference TRBV7-9 and TRBJ1-2): DTGVSQNPRHKITKRGQNVTFRCDPISEHNRLYWYRQTLGQGPEFLTYFQNEAQLEKSRLLSDRFSAERPKGSFSTLEIQRTEQGDSAMYLCASSPTVNYGYTFGSGTRLTVV.

The chain joins TRBV11-2 to TRBJ1-1; the D is unclear. The CDR3 spans 11 residues. CDR1 and CDR2 (germline): SGHAT, FQNNGV. The V and J ends lost 8 bases and 1 base respectively, with 5 bases between them. CDR3 region: CASEANTEAFF. In nucleotides, the CDR3 is TGTGCCAGCGAAGCGAACACTGAAGCTTTCTTT. The variable domain in full, with the rest retrieved from reference TRBV11-2 and TRBJ1-1, is EAGVAQSPRYKIIEKRQSVAFWCNPISGHATLYWYQQILGQGPKLLIQFQNNGVVDDSQLPKDRFSAERLKGVDSTLKIQPAKLEDSAVYLCASEANTEAFFGQGTRLTVV.

This clone occurred once. V usage is TRBV2 and J usage is TRBJ2-2; 7 bases line up with TRBD1. Trimming cost V 0 bases and J 1 base; bases outside gene matches: 2. This CDR3 region has 16 residues. Germline V CDR1 and CDR2: SNHLY, FYNNEI. The CDR3 region has the DNA TGTGCCAGCAGTGAAGCGAGGACAGGGAACACCGGGGAGCTGTTTTTT. Protein product: CASSEARTGNTGELFF.

The J gene is TRBJ2-3, the V gene TRBV5-1; D may be TRBD1 (6 bases). Trimming took 0 bases from V and 4 from J, leaving 6 bases between them. Germline V gene lookup returns CDR1 SGHRS and CDR2 YFSETQ. The CDR3 loop spans 13 amino acids. The CDR3 DNA reads as TGCGCCAGCAGCTTGGAGGGGGCAGATACGCAGTATTTT. Residues: CASSLEGADTQYF.